Below, 23 T cell receptor beta chains from the same sample are listed, as sequenced in a study of CXCR3-negative and CXCR3-positive naive CD8 T cells. Libraries were UMI-labeled 5' RACE TRB cDNA. Reanalyzing the 5' RACE reads, TCRdb keeps one entry per CDR3 protein, without DNA. The table lists 70,000 to 100,000 distinct CDR3 sequences. The source material was naive CXCR3- CD8+ T cells from blood. The subset: CD45RO-CCR7+CD27+CD95- naive CD8+ T cells lacking CXCR3 (TNR3-). Source of these receptors: a human donor in good health. Some clones in this sample may be carry-over from other donors' samples.

The rearrangement joins TRBV20-1 to TRBJ1-6; TCRdb proposes TRBD1, but this gene call is untestable without DNA. Per the germline V gene, CDR1 is DFQATT and CDR2 is SNEGSKA (reference sequence). The length of the CDR3 is 15 residues. CDR3 in amino acids: CSARAPQGDNSPLHF.

The CDR3 reads CASSPGLAGFLSYEQYF. This chain joins TRBV12-3 or TRBV12-4 and TRBJ2-7; there is no DNA to check the TCRdb D call of TRBD2. This CDR3 is built from 17 residues.

The J gene is TRBJ1-2, the V gene TRBV19; TCRdb selects TRBD1, and the lack of DNA leaves this call unchecked. This CDR3 has 16 residues. Looked up from germline, CDR1 is LNHDA and CDR2 is SQIVND (reference sequence). The CDR3 loop reads CASSDPERDREYGYTF.

The chain uses TRBV5-1 and TRBJ2-7; TCRdb calls TRBD1, which cannot be checked without DNA. The CDR3 contains 15 residues. CDR1 is SGHRS and CDR2 is YFSETQ in the germline V gene. The CDR3 reads CASSLEAGDVYEQYF.

The V and J genes are TRBV7-9 and TRBJ2-3; TCRdb proposes TRBD1, but this gene call is untestable without DNA. Germline V CDR1 and CDR2: SEHNR, FQNEAQ (reference sequence). CDR3 length: 13 residues. CDR3 loop: CASSSQGADTQYF.

The rearrangement joins TRBV7-2 to TRBJ2-5. The germline V gene encodes CDR1 SGHTA and CDR2 FQGNSA. The CDR3 extends over 15 amino acids. CDR3 residues: CAVGEIYGIQETQCF.

The chain employs TRBV4-3 and TRBJ2-1; TCRdb lists TRBD1, though no DNA is available to test this call. The CDR3 covers 16 residues. Germline V gene data show CDR1 as LGHNA and CDR2 as YSLEER. CDR3 sequence: CASSQDRVLPYNEQFF.

V is TRBV14 and J is TRBJ2-3; TCRdb's D call of TRBD2 is untestable without DNA. Per the germline V gene, CDR1 is SGHDN and CDR2 is FVKESK. CDR3 length: 14 residues. This chain's CDR3 is CASSPGGGPDTQYF.

This chain uses TRBV29-1 with TRBJ1-2; TCRdb's D gene call, TRBD1, goes unchecked for lack of DNA. This CDR3 has 13 residues. From germline, CDR1 is SQVTM and CDR2 ANQGSEA. The CDR3: CSVEAGEIYGYTF.

CDR3 protein: CASSLAPAGMNTGELFF. J is TRBJ2-2 and V is TRBV7-8; TCRdb's D gene call, TRBD2, goes unchecked for lack of DNA. The CDR3 is made up of 17 amino acids. Germline assignment: CDR1 SGHVS and CDR2 FQNEAQ.

The chain joins TRBV29-1 to TRBJ2-5. Germline CDR1 is SQVTM and CDR2 is ANQGSEA. This CDR3 comprises 13 residues. CDR3 protein: CSVEGGEQETQYF.

The chain employs TRBV5-1 and TRBJ2-7; TCRdb's D call, TRBD1, is unchecked because there is no DNA. Germline CDR1 SGHRS, CDR2 YFSETQ. The CDR3 length is 13 residues. CDR3 in amino acids: CASSPEGGYEQYF.

The rearrangement links TRBV20-1 to TRBJ2-3; with no DNA, the TCRdb D assignment of TRBD1 cannot be verified. This CDR3 comprises 16 residues. The germline CDR1 and CDR2 sequences are DFQATT and SNEGSKA (reference sequence). The CDR3 reads CSARLAGVGQTDTQYF.

The chain recombines TRBV7-9 with TRBJ1-1; there is no DNA to check the TCRdb D call of TRBD1. The CDR3 runs 11 residues. The V gene's germline CDR1 is SEHNR and CDR2 FQNEAQ (reference sequence). The CDR3 protein is CASRSQGGAFF.

The chain uses TRBV5-6 and TRBJ1-2; TCRdb indicates TRBD1, and absent DNA this call remains unverified. Germline V lookup: CDR1 SGHDT, CDR2 YYEEEE. CDR3 size: 16 residues. Here the CDR3 reads CASSLYRATQIYGYTF.

The chain recombines TRBV20-1 with TRBJ2-7; no DNA is available, so the TRBD1 call from TCRdb remains unchecked. The CDR3 totals 14 residues. Germline assignment: CDR1 DFQATT and CDR2 SNEGSKA (reference sequence). CDR3 residues: CSARLSSGLYEQYF.

V and J are TRBV4-2 and TRBJ2-2. From germline, CDR1 is LGHNA and CDR2 YNFKEQ. This CDR3 has 15 amino acids. The CDR3 protein is CASSQEASDTGELFF.

The chain employs TRBV15 and TRBJ2-5; no DNA is available, so the TRBD1 call from TCRdb remains unchecked. Germline V gene sequence: CDR1 LNHNV, CDR2 YYDKDF (reference sequence). The length of the CDR3 is 15 residues. CDR3 protein: CATSGDRDRGETQYF.

The chain uses TRBV29-1 and TRBJ2-7; TCRdb selects TRBD1, and the lack of DNA leaves this call unchecked. Germline CDR1 and CDR2: SQVTM and ANQGSEA. The CDR3 totals 14 residues. The CDR3 sequence is CSVDPGQGASEQYF.

This chain links TRBV2 with TRBJ2-1; TCRdb reports TRBD2, a call that lacks DNA to check it against. Germline values: CDR1 SNHLY, CDR2 FYNNEI. The CDR3 totals 14 residues. This chain's CDR3 is CASGVAGGLDEQFF. The entire variable domain, with the rest obtained from reference TRBV2 and TRBJ2-1, is as follows: EPEVTQTPSHQVTQMGQEVILRCVPISNHLYFYWYRQILGQKVEFLVSFYNNEISEKSEIFDDQFSVERPDGSNFTLKIRSTKLEDSAMYFCASGVAGGLDEQFFGPGTRLTVL.

The V call is TRBV4-1, the J call TRBJ2-2. This CDR3 is built from 14 residues. Germline V gives CDR1 MGHRA, CDR2 YSYEKL. The CDR3 protein is CASSQFVGTGELFF.

The chain uses TRBV4-2 and TRBJ1-2; TCRdb lists TRBD1, though no DNA is available to test this call. This CDR3 comprises 15 residues. CDR1 is LGHNA and CDR2 is YNFKEQ in the germline V gene. CDR3 sequence reads: CASSHSVDRGSGYTF.

V usage is TRBV12-5 and J usage is TRBJ2-3; no DNA is available, so the TRBD1 call from TCRdb remains unchecked. This CDR3 has 12 amino acids. The germline V gene encodes CDR1 LGHNT and CDR2 FRNRAP. CDR3: CASGSPTDTQYF.